These 4 T cell receptor beta chains were all obtained from the same sample, sequenced in a study of control samples from healthy donors and cancer patients. TCRdb keeps only in-frame clones here, not all; method: immunoSEQ multiplex PCR. Found here are fewer than 60,000 clones, 65% to 90% of them singletons; the top ten hold around 2.8%. The sample comprised PBMCs. All receptors come from a woman in her forties or fifties with lung cancer.

This clone appeared a single time. This rearrangement joins TRBV7-8 to TRBJ1-2; no definite D call. The CDR3 is 13 amino acids. Trimming cost V 4 bases and J 7 bases, with 13 bases left between them. CDR1 is SGHVS and CDR2 is FQNEAQ in the germline V gene. The CDR3 loop reads CASSSTKVPGYTF. Written as DNA, the CDR3 is TGTGCCAGCAGCTCCACAAAAGTGCCTGGCTACACCTTC.

The chain is built from TRBV18 and TRBJ2-3; 10 nucleotides agree with TRBD2. V gave up 8 bases and J gave up 5 bases; unmatched junction bases: 10. This CDR3 comprises 15 residues. CDR1 and CDR2 (germline): KGHSH, LQKENI. CDR3 DNA: TGTGCCAGCCCCCGGAGCGGGGGGGCGATAGATACGCAGTATTTT. Its translation: CASPRSGGAIDTQYF.

The table lists this clone with a count of one. The CDR3 loop is CASSLGTLRYNEQFF. In nucleotides, the CDR3 is TGCGCCAGCAGCTTGGGAACTTTACGCTACAATGAGCAGTTCTTC. The chain is built from TRBV5-1 and TRBJ2-1, with no clear D. V was pared by 0 bases and J by 3 bases, with 10 bases between. This CDR3 is 15 amino acids long. Per the germline V gene, CDR1 is SGHRS and CDR2 is YFSETQ.

CDR3 nucleotides: TGTGCCAGCAGTGAAGGGCCCTTCTCCTACGAGCAGTACTTC. Protein sequence: CASSEGPFSYEQYF. The chain uses TRBV6-1 and TRBJ2-7; D gene ambiguous. V gave up 1 base and J gave up 0 bases, with 7 bases separating them. CDR1 is MNHNS, CDR2 SASEGT, per germline. The CDR3 runs 14 residues.